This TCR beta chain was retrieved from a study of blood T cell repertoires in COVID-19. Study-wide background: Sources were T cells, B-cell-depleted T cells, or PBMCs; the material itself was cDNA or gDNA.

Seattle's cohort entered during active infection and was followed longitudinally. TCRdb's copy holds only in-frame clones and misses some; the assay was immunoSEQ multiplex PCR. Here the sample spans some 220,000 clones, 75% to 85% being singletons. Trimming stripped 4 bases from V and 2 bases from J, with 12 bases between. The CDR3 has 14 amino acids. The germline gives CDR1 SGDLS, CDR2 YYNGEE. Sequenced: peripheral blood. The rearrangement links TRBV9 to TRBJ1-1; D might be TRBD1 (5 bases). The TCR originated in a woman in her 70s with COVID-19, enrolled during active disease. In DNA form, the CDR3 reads TGTGCCAGCAGCCAACTCGGGGGTAACACTGAAGCTTTCTTT. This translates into CASSQLGGNTEAFF. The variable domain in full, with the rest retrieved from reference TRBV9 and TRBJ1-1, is DSGVTQTPKHLITATGQRVTLRCSPRSGDLSVYWYQQSLDQGLQFLIQYYNGEERAKGNILERFSAQQFPDLHSELNLSSLELGDSALYFCASSQLGGNTEAFFGQGTRLTVV.